Listed here are 16 T cell receptor beta chains from one sample, sequenced in a study of blood T cell repertoires in COVID-19. The data were produced by immunoSEQ multiplex PCR, yet TCRdb's version contains in-frame clones alone and is incomplete. The table lists about 200,000 clones, 60% to 85% of them singletons. Sample: peripheral blood. These TCRs come from a woman between 65 and 79 years old with acute or convalescent COVID-19.

This clone was seen more than once but under ten times. The J gene is TRBJ2-5, the V gene TRBV6-6, with TRBD2 matching over 7 bases. J gave up 5 bases and V 6 bases, and 6 bases lay outside the gene matches. CDR1 and CDR2 (germline): MNHNY, SVGAGI (reference sequence). CDR3 length equals 13 residues. The CDR3 reads CASSPTSLETQYF. The CDR3 DNA sequence: TGTGCCAGCAGCCCGACTAGCTTGGAGACCCAGTACTTC.

The chain employs TRBV7-2 and TRBJ2-7; D possibly corresponds to TRBD1 (6 bases). V gave up 5 bases and J gave up 2 bases, with 16 bases separating them. Germline V gene sequence: CDR1 SGHTA, CDR2 FQGNSA. This CDR3 region has 15 residues. The CDR3 spells CASSPGGDITYEQYF. CDR3 sequence (DNA): TGTGCCAGCAGCCCGGGTGGGGACATAACCTACGAGCAGTACTTC.

The chain joins TRBV11-2 to TRBJ1-2; TRBD1 matches 10 bases. Trimming cost V 4 bases and J 1 base; bases outside gene matches: 9. Germline V lookup: CDR1 SGHAT, CDR2 FQNNGV. The CDR3 has 17 residues. CDR3 nucleotide sequence: TGTGCCAGCAGCTCCTCGCTCTGGGACAGGGGTAACTATGGCTACACCTTC. Amino acids: CASSSSLWDRGNYGYTF.

A single count supports this clone. The V gene is TRBV6-4, the J gene TRBJ2-3; D might be TRBD1 (5 bases). This CDR3 contains 13 residues. With 8 bases removed from V and 2 bases from J, the gap between germline ends came to 11 bases. The germline CDR1 and CDR2 sequences are MRHNA and SNTAGT. The CDR3 nucleotides read TGTGCCAGCTCCCGGACATACACAGATACGCAGTATTTT. Translating it yields CASSRTYTDTQYF.

V gene TRBV5-4 combines with J gene TRBJ2-7, with 9 nucleotides matching TRBD2. Germline trimming cut 0 bases from V and 5 bases from J; bases unmatched to any gene: 12. Germline CDR1 is SGHNT and CDR2 is YYREEE (reference sequence). CDR3 length: 17 residues. CDR3 protein: CASSLGALSGSLNEQYF. The CDR3 DNA is TGTGCCAGCAGCTTGGGGGCCCTTAGCGGGAGTCTAAACGAGCAGTACTTC. The variable domain in full, completed from reference TRBV5-4 and TRBJ2-7, reads ETGVTQSPTHLIKTRGQQVTLRCSSQSGHNTVSWYQQALGQGPQFIFQYYREEENGRGNFPPRFSGLQFPNYSSELNVNALELDDSALYLCASSLGALSGSLNEQYFGPGTRLTVT.

The chain has TRBV30 and TRBJ2-1; TRBD2 matches 11 bases. The CDR3 sequence is 16 residues long. The V gene end was trimmed by 1 base and the J gene end by 3 bases; junction bases not matched to a gene: 5. Germline-derived CDR1 and CDR2 are GTSNPN and SVGIG (reference sequence). In nucleotides, the CDR3 is TGTGCCTGGAGTGCCCCGGGACTAGCGGTCTACAATGAGCAGTTCTTC. This codes for CAWSAPGLAVYNEQFF.

This clone was counted only a few times. This chain connects TRBV19 to TRBJ1-1, with 7 bases lining up with TRBD1. With 7 bases clipped from V and 3 bases from J, the junction kept 2 bases outside the gene matches. Germline assignment: CDR1 LNHDA and CDR2 SQIVND (reference sequence). This CDR3 region has 12 residues. The CDR3 spells CASKGADTEAFF. For the CDR3, the DNA is TGTGCCAGTAAGGGGGCCGACACTGAAGCTTTCTTT. The complete variable domain, with remaining parts taken from reference TRBV19 and TRBJ1-1, reads DGGITQSPKYLFRKEGQNVTLSCEQNLNHDAMYWYRQDPGQGLRLIYYSQIVNDFQKGDIAEGYSVSREKKESFPLTVTSAQKNPTAFYLCASKGADTEAFFGQGTRLTVV.

The chain recombines TRBV5-4 with TRBJ2-7; 10 bases align to TRBD1. J was trimmed by 6 bases and V by 2 bases; bases with no gene match: 11. The CDR3 has 16 residues. Germline lookup yields CDR1 SGHNT and CDR2 YYREEE (reference sequence). CDR3 in amino acids: CASSLRAGTGVREQYF. CDR3 DNA sequence: TGTGCCAGCAGCTTAAGGGCCGGGACAGGGGTTCGCGAGCAGTACTTC.

The chain combines TRBV20-1 with TRBJ1-5, with TRBD1 as a possible D gene (6 bases). V shed 3 bases and J shed 1 base, with 7 bases lying between them. The CDR3 length is 13 residues. From germline, CDR1 is DFQATT and CDR2 SNEGSKA (reference sequence). The DNA for the CDR3 is TGCAGTGCTAGTGGACAGAGCAATCAGCCCCAGCATTTT. Translating it yields CSASGQSNQPQHF.

V is TRBV27 and J is TRBJ2-1; 14 bases are a match to TRBD2. This CDR3 spans 17 amino acids. The germline V gene has CDR1 MNHEY and CDR2 SMNVEV (reference sequence). V lost 5 bases, J lost 4 bases, and 7 bases stayed unmatched. This CDR3 is CASSEPGLAGAYNEQFF. CDR3 sequence (DNA): TGTGCCAGCAGTGAACCGGGACTAGCGGGAGCTTACAATGAGCAGTTCTTC.

V and J are TRBV10-3 and TRBJ1-1; D not certain. Germline CDR1 reads ENHRY; CDR2 reads SYGVKD. The CDR3 runs 14 residues. V was trimmed by 7 bases and J by 8 bases, leaving 20 bases between them. The CDR3 here is CAINKGGSRQEAFF. DNA of the CDR3: TGTGCCATCAATAAAGGCGGATCCCGCCAAGAAGCTTTCTTT.

This chain joins TRBV15 and TRBJ2-1; perhaps TRBD1 as D (5 bases). Per germline, CDR1 LNHNV and CDR2 YYDKDF (reference sequence). The CDR3 has 17 amino acids. Trimming took off 0 bases at V and 0 bases at J, with 12 bases between the two ends. Written as DNA, the CDR3 is TGTGCCACCAGCAGAGATCAGGGCAGCAGCTCCTACAATGAGCAGTTCTTC. Its protein is CATSRDQGSSSYNEQFF. Full variable domain (outside the CDR3, taken from reference TRBV15 and TRBJ2-1): DAMVIQNPRYQVTQFGKPVTLSCSQTLNHNVMYWYQQKSSQAPKLLFHYYDKDFNNEADTPDNFQSRRPNTSFCFLDIRSPGLGDTAMYLCATSRDQGSSSYNEQFFGPGTRLTVL.

The chain recombines TRBV5-1 with TRBJ2-3, with TRBD1 identical over 10 bases. The germline CDR1 and CDR2 sequences are SGHRS and YFSETQ. CDR3 length: 15 amino acids. V lost 3 bases to trimming and J lost 1 base; unmatched junction nucleotides: 2. The CDR3 sequence: CASSSGTGGTDTQYF. The CDR3 nucleotides are TGCGCCAGCAGCTCCGGGACAGGGGGCACAGATACGCAGTATTTT.

This clone was picked up one time. A read error is possible here, since a much larger clone lies one base away. This sample includes further DNA sequences coding for the same CDR3. V usage is TRBV29-1 and J usage is TRBJ1-1, with 7 bases fitting TRBD1. Germline loops: CDR1 SQVTM, CDR2 ANQGSEA. The V gene end was trimmed by 0 bases and the J gene end by 11 bases; junction bases not matched to a gene: 3. There are 11 residues in the CDR3. The CDR3 here is CSVEDGRGAFF. The CDR3 DNA follows: TGCAGCGTTGAAGATGGCAGGGGGGCTTTCTTT.

The chain carries TRBV7-7 and TRBJ2-1, with 11 bases identical to TRBD2. The germline V gene encodes CDR1 SSHAT and CDR2 FNYEAQ (reference sequence). The J segment lost 2 bases and the V segment lost 5 bases, leaving 2 bases of the junction unmatched. This CDR3 is built from 15 residues. CDR3 sequence reads: CASSGGLAAYNEQFF. Written as DNA, the CDR3 is TGTGCCAGCAGCGGGGGACTAGCGGCCTACAATGAGCAGTTCTTC.

The chain uses TRBV27 and TRBJ2-3; 8 bases match TRBD2. Germline CDR1 reads MNHEY; CDR2 reads SMNVEV (reference sequence). The length of the CDR3 is 20 residues. Unmatched junction bases numbered 22, after V lost 7 bases and J lost 1 base. CDR3 DNA sequence: TGTGCCAGCACCCCGAGGGGGGCATGGGGAACCGGGAGGGGCACAGATACGCAGTATTTT. Its protein product is CASTPRGAWGTGRGTDTQYF.